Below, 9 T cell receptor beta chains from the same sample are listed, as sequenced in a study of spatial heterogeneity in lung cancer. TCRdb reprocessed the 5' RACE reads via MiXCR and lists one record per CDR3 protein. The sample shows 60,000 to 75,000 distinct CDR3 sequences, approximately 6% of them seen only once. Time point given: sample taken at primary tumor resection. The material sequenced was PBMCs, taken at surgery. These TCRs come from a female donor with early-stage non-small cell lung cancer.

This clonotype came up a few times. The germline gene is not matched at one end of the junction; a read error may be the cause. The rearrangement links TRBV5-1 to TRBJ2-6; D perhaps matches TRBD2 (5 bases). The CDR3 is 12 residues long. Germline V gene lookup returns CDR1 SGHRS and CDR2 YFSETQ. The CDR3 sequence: CASRTGTNILTF. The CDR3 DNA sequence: TGCGCCAGCAGAACGGGAACCAACATCCTGACTTTC.

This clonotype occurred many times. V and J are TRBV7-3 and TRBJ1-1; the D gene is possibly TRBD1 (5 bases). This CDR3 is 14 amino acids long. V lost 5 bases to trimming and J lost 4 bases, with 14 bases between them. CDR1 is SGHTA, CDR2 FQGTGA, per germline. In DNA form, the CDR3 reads TGTGCCAGCAGCGATCAGGGTGGCAGCACTGAAGCTTTCTTT. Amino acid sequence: CASSDQGGSTEAFF.

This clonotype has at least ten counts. CDR3 protein: CASSRTGGSYEQYV. CDR3 DNA: TGTGCCAGCAGTCGGACAGGGGGCTCCTACGAGCAGTACGTC. This chain uses TRBV28 with TRBJ2-7; 10 bases map to TRBD1. The ends lost 5 bases at V and 0 bases at J; junction bases unmatched: 1. Germline CDR1 and CDR2: MDHEN and SYDVKM. The CDR3 is 14 amino acids.

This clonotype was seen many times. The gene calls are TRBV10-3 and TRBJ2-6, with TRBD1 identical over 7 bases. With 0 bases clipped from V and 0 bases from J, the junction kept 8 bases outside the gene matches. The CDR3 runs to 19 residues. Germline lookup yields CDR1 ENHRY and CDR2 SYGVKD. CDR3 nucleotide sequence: TGTGCCATCAGTGAGTCGATACAGGGGTTGGGCTCTGGGGCCAACGTCCTGACTTTC. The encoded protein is CAISESIQGLGSGANVLTF.

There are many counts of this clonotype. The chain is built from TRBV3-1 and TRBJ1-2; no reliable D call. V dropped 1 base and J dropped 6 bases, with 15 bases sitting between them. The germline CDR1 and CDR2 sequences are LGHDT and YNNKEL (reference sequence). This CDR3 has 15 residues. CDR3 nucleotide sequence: TGTGCCAGCAGCCAAGTAAGGTCTGGTGGCGATGGCTACACCTTC. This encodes CASSQVRSGGDGYTF.

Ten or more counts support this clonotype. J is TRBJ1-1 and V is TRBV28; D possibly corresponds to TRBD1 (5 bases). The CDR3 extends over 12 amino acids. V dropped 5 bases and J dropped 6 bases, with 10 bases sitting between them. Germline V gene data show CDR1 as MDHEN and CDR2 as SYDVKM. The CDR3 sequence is CASSGTWAEAFF. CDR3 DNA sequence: TGTGCCAGCAGTGGGACGTGGGCTGAAGCTTTCTTT.

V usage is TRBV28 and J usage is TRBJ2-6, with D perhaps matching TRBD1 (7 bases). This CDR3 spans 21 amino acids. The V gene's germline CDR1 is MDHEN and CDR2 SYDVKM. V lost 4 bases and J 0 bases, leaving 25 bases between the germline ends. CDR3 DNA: TGTGCCAGCAGTTCCCCAAGTAGGACTAAGGGGGCTCTCTCTGGGGCCAACGTCCTGACTTTC. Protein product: CASSSPSRTKGALSGANVLTF.

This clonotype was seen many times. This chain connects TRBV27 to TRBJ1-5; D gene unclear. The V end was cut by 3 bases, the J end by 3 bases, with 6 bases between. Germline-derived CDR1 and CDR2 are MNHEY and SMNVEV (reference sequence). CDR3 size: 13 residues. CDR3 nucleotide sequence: TGTGCCAGCAGTTTCGGCCTCAATCAGCCCCAGCATTTT. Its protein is CASSFGLNQPQHF.

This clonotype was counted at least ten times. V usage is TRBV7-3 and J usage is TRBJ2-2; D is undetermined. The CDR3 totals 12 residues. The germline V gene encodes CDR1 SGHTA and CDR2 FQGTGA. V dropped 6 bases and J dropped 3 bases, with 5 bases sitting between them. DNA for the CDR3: TGTGCCAGCAGGAAGGACACCGGGGAGCTGTTTTTT. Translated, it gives CASRKDTGELFF.